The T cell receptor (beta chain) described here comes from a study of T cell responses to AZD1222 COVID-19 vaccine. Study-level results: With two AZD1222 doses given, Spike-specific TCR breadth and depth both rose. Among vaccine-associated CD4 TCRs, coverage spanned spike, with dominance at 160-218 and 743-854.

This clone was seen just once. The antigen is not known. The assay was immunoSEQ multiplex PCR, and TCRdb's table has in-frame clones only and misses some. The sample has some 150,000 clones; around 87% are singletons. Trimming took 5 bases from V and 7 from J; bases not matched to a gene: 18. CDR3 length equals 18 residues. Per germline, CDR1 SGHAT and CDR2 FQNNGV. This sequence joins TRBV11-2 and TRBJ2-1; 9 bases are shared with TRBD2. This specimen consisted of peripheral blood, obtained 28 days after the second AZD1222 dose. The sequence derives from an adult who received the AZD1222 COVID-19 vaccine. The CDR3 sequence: CASSPTLTSGYRGNEQFF. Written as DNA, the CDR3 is TGTGCCAGCAGCCCCACCTTGACTAGCGGATATAGAGGGAATGAGCAGTTCTTC.